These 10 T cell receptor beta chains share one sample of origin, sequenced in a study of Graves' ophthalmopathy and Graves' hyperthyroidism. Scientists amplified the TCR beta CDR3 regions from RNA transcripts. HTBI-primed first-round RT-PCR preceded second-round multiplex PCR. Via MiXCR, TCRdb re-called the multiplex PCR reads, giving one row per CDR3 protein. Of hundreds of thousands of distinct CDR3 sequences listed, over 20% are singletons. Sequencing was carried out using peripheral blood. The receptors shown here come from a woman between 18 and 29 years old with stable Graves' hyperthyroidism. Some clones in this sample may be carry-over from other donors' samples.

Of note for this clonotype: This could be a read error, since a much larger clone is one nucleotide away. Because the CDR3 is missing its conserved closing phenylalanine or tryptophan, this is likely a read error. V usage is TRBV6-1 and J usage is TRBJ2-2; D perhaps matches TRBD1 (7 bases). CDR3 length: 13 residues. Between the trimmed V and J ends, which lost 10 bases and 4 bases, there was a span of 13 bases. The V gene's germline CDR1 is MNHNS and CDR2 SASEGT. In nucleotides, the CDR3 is TGTGCCATTAACAGGGGAGGCACCGGGGAGCTGTTTTTG. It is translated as CAINRGGTGELFL.

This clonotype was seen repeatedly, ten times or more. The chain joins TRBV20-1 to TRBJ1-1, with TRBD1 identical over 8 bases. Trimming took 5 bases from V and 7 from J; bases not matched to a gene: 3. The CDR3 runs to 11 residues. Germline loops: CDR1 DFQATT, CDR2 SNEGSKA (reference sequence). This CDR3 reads CSADRGGEAFF. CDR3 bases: TGCAGTGCTGACAGGGGTGGTGAAGCTTTCTTT.

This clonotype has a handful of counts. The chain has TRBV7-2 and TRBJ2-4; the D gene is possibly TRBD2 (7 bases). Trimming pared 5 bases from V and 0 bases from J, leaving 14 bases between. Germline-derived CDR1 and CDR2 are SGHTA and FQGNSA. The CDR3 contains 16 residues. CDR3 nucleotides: TGTGCCAGCAGCACCCGCGGGGGCTTAGCCAAAAACATTCAGTACTTC. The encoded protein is CASSTRGGLAKNIQYF.

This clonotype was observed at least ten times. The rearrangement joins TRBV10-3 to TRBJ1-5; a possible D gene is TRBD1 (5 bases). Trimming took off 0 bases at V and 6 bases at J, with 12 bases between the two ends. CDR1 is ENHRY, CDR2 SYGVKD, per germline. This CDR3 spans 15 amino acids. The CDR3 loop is CAISESQGRLQPQHF. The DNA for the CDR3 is TGTGCCATCAGTGAGTCGCAGGGAAGACTTCAGCCCCAGCATTTT.

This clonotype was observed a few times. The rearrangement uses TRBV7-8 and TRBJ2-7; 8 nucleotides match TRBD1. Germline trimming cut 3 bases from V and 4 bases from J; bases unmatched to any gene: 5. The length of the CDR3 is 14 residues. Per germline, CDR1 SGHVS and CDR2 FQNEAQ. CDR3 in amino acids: CASSLTGDGYEQYF. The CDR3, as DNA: TGTGCCAGCAGCTTGACAGGGGATGGGTACGAGCAGTACTTC.

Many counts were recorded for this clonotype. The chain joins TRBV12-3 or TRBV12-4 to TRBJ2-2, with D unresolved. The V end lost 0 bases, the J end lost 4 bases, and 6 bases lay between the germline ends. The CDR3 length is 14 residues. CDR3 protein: CASSLARRTGELFF. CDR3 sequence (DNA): TGTGCCAGCAGTTTAGCGAGACGCACCGGGGAGCTGTTTTTT.

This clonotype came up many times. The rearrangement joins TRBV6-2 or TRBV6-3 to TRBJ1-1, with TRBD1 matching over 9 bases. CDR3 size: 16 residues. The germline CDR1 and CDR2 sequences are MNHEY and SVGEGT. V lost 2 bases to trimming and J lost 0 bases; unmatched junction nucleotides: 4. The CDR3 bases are TGTGCCAGCAGTTACGAGGGGACAGGGATGAACACTGAAGCTTTCTTT. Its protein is CASSYEGTGMNTEAFF.

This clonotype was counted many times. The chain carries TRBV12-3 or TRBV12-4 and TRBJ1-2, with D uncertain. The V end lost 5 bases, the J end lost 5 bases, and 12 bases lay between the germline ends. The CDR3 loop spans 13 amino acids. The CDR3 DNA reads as TGTGCCAGCAGTCCGCAAACTGGGTATGGCTACACCTTC. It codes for CASSPQTGYGYTF.

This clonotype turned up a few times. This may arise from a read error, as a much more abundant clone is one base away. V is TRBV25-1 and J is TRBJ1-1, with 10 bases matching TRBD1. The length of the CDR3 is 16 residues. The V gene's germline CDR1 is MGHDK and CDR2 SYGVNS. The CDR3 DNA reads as TGTGCCAGCAGTGATCCCTCCGGGACAGGGGCCACTGAAGCTTGCTTT. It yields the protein CASSDPSGTGATEACF.

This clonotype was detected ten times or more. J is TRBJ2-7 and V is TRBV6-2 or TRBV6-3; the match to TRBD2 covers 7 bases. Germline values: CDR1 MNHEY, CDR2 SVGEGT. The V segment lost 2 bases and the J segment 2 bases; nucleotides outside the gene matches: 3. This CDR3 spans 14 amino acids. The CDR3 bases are TGTGCCAGCAGTTACAGTGGACTAGCCTACGAGCAGTACTTC. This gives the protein CASSYSGLAYEQYF.